This T cell receptor (beta chain) comes out of a study of CD8 T cells in Susac syndrome. TCR beta sequences were obtained from blood CD8+ and CD4+ T cells. Healthy donors matched for age and sex were used as controls. CD8+ and CD4+ T cells were negatively isolated; TEMRA cells were FACS-enriched. The length of the CDR3 is 18 residues. J lost 0 bases, V lost 6 bases, and 10 bases had no gene match. CDR1 SGHVS and CDR2 FNYEAQ come from the germline V gene. RNA amounts of about 0.5 to 1 ug underwent reverse transcription with random hexamers. Amplification of the TCR beta CDR3 was carried out by immunoSEQ multiplex PCR, which spanned a total of 54 Vbeta and 13 Jbeta segments. Via MiXCR, TCRdb re-called the immunoSEQ multiplex PCR reads, giving one row per CDR3 protein. In the table there are 27,000 or so distinct CDR3 sequences, roughly 92% of which are singletons.

The origin of this receptor is a human donor in good health. The rearrangement joins TRBV7-6 to TRBJ2-6; 8 bases are shared with TRBD2. Specimen: CD8+ T cells from PBMCs. CDR3 protein: CASSPRGGLPSGANVLTF. CDR3 bases: TGTGCCAGCAGTCCCCGGGGGGGTTTACCCTCTGGGGCCAACGTCCTGACTTTC.